Described below is a single T cell receptor beta chain sequence and its context. The specificity of this receptor is unknown. No much larger clonotype is one base removed from it; base qualities were not supplied. This record comes from a study of blood T cell repertoires in COVID-19 (dated by TCRdb to about 2020). Turning to the overall study: The collaborator samples originated in the United States, Italy and Spain and spanned the acute and convalescent phases of COVID-19. The material from the prospective study consisted of cDNA or gDNA derived from T cells, B-cell-depleted T cells, or PBMCs. Deeply sampled blood TCRbeta repertoires from subjects exposed to, actively infected with, or recovered from COVID-19 were included in the dataset. A freely available public database, intended as a resource for researchers studying the immune response to SARS-CoV-2, is where the repertoires were released. Samples were obtained from the ongoing ImmuneRACE study (first 160 participants) and from 1,254 subjects provided by 6 global collaborators. The sample metadata nearly always contained a de-identified subject ID, COVID-19 status, age in years and sex. Where available, HLA class I and class II types were obtained from metadata supplied by the sample provider rather than from assay-based typing. Study-wide findings and limitations: How much clinical and demographic metadata was included differed by source and by participant, and the metadata was provided uncurated.

TCRbeta CDR3 regions were amplified from genomic DNA by means of the immunoSEQ Assay, a bias-controlled multiplex PCR. The study's processing was this. Within the assay, amplification of reference gene primers was used to estimate how many nucleated cells each sample contained. To quantify the absolute abundance of each unique TCRbeta CDR3 rearrangement, sequence reads were collapsed and filtered. For each sample, productive Simpson clonality was calculated as the square root of Simpson's diversity index over productive rearrangements. TCRdb's version of the immuneACCESS table is confined to in-frame rearrangements and falls short of the full clone set. An unresolved V gene accounts for under half of the shortfall where checked; the remainder is of unknown origin. From that table come the V and J calls and clone size; the DNA was used to work out D and trimming. The sample table contains some 60,000 clones; only one count was recorded for 70% to 90% of them. Of the sample, approximately 4.3% is held by the ten largest clones.

The germline V gene encodes CDR1 LNHNV and CDR2 YYDKDF (reference sequence). The cysteine opens and the phenylalanine closes a CDR3 of 12 amino acids. The CDR3 DNA has 36 bases and is translated from base 1. V is pared back by 0 bases and J by 10 bases, with 9 bases lying between the germline termini. Whole blood was collected in K2EDTA tubes by collaborating institutions according to the institutions' own protocols. Collaborator samples were shipped for TCRbeta analysis as frozen whole blood, isolated PBMCs, or DNA extracted from either sample type. What was sequenced was peripheral blood. Rearrangement joined TRBV15 to TRBJ1-1; the D gene is not confidently resolved. This TCR came from a man between 60 and 75 years old with acute or convalescent COVID-19. The base sequence is TGTGCCACCAGCAGAGATACAGAGGGAGCTTTCTTT. Translated, this gives CATSRDTEGAFF. Extended through the reference TRBV15 and TRBJ1-1 proteins, this CDR3 yields the full variable domain: DAMVIQNPRYQVTQFGKPVTLSCSQTLNHNVMYWYQQKSSQAPKLLFHYYDKDFNNEADTPDNFQSRRPNTSFCFLDIRSPGLGDTAMYLCATSRDTEGAFFGQGTRLTVV.